This paragraph covers one T cell receptor (beta chain) sequence. Germline lookup yields CDR1 LGHDT and CDR2 YNNKEL (reference sequence). This CDR3 contains 17 residues. TCRdb reworked the 5' RACE reads into one entry per CDR3 protein, no DNA. The sample data list 300,000 to 450,000 distinct CDR3 sequences. This specimen belongs to a study of T cells expressing NK-cell markers. The material sequenced was blood T cells: a sorted CD56 or NKG2C T cell subset, CD4+ or CD8+ T cells, or bulk PBMC T cells (not recorded which). The J gene is TRBJ1-6, the V gene TRBV3-1. The sequence was collected from a man aged 18-75 years in good health. The CDR3 loop reads CASSQNRQSSYNSPLHF. The variable domain in full, with the rest retrieved from reference TRBV3-1 and TRBJ1-6, is DTAVSQTPKYLVTQMGNDKSIKCEQNLGHDTMYWYKQDSKKFLKIMFSYNNKELIINETVPNRFSPKSPDKAHLNLHINSLELGDSAVYFCASSQNRQSSYNSPLHFGNGTRLTVT.